This T cell receptor beta chain comes out of a study of radiation and T cells in renal cell carcinoma. The sample's time point: blood 4 weeks post-SBRT, at nephrectomy. Stated treatment: 15 Gy SBRT to primary tumor, nephrectomy 4 weeks later. Nephrectomy followed 15 Gy stereotactic body radiation by 4 weeks. Some clones are missing from TCRdb's copy, which holds only in-frame ones; the method was immunoSEQ multiplex PCR. Here the sample spans about 40,000 clones, around four fifths being singletons. Trimming pared 7 bases from V and 1 base from J, leaving 13 bases between. The germline CDR1 and CDR2 sequences are LNHDA and SQIVND (reference sequence). This CDR3 contains 14 residues.

The source of this sequence is a woman aged 65 to 85 with renal cell carcinoma. The sequencing used blood, collected from a patient whose treatment included radiotherapy and nephrectomy. The rearrangement links TRBV19 to TRBJ1-1, with D hard to call. CDR3 region: CASTTAGGNTEAFF. The CDR3 bases are TGTGCCAGTACAACAGCAGGAGGGAACACTGAAGCTTTCTTT.